This record looks at one T cell receptor (beta chain) sequence and its context. Its antigen is not identified. The method was immunoSEQ multiplex PCR; TCRdb's version includes in-frame clones alone and lacks a portion of them. The sample lists over 100,000 clones; 88% were seen once. V dropped 1 base and J dropped 4 bases, with 19 bases sitting between them. Germline V lookup: CDR1 LGHDT, CDR2 YNNKEL (reference sequence). CDR3 length equals 17 residues. The record originates from a study of T cell responses to AZD1222 COVID-19 vaccine. Study-wide results and caveats: The donor group comprised mostly white British people and more females; the analysis possibly underestimated clonal diversity.

The chain combines TRBV3-1 (or the pseudogene TRBV3-2) with TRBJ1-2; tentative D call: TRBD1 (5 bases). Sequencing was performed on peripheral blood, taken on day 0 of AZD1222 vaccination. The sequence was collected from an adult in good health. CDR3 nucleotide sequence: TGTGCCAGCAGCCAAGGACGATTTACGGGGCGCCGCTATGGCTACACCTTC. Translation gives CASSQGRFTGRRYGYTF.